The entry that follows covers one T cell receptor (beta chain) sequence. Assay execution proceeded at the deep level. Libraries were prepared by immunoSEQ multiplex PCR; TCRdb keeps only in-frame clonotypes and omits some of them. The table records about 1.5 million clones, around 95% of them present only once. The entry originates in a study of shared clonotypes between healthy human individuals. Unmatched junction bases numbered 7, after V lost 3 bases and J lost 5 bases. This CDR3 region has 15 residues. The germline V gene has CDR1 SGDLS and CDR2 YYNGEE. The sample taken for sequencing was naive CD4+ T cells sorted from blood. Subset indicated: CD45RA+ positively selected. The rearrangement uses TRBV9 and TRBJ1-4; 7 bases are a match to TRBD1. The sequence came from a young man in good health. In DNA, the CDR3 is TGTGCCAGCAGCGCTACAGGGGTATTAAATGAAAAACTGTTTTTT. This sequence encodes CASSATGVLNEKLFF.